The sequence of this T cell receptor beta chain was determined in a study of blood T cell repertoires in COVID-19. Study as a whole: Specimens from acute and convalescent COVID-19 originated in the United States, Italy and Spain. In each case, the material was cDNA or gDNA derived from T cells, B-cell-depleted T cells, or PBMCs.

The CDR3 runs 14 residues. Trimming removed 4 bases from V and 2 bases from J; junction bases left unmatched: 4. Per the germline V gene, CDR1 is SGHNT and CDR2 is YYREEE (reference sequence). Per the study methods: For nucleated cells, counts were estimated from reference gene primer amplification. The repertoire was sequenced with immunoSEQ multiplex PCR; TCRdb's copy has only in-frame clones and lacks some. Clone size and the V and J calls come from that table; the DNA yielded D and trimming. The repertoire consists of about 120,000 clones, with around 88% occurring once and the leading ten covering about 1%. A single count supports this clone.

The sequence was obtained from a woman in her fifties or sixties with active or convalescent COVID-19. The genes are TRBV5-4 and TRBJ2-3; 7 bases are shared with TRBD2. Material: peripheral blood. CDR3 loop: CASSPRESTDTQYF. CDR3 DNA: TGTGCCAGCAGCCCGCGGGAGTCCACAGATACGCAGTATTTT.